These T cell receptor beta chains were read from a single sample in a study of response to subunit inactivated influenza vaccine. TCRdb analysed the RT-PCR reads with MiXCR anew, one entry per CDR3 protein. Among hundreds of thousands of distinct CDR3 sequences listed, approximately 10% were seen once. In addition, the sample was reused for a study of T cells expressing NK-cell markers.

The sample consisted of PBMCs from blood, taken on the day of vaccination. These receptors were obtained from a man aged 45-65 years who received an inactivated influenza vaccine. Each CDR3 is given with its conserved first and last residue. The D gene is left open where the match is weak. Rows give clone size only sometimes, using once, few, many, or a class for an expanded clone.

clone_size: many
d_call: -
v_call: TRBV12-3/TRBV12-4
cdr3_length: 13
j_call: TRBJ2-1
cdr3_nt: TGTGCCAGCAGTTTCGACAGCGCCAATGAGCAGTTCTTC
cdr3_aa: CASSFDSANEQFF

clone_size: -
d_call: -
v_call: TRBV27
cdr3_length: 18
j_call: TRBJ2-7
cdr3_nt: TGTGCCAGCAGTTTATCGATCGTCAGACACGGGGGCTCCTACGAGCAGTACTTC
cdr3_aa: CASSLSIVRHGGSYEQYF

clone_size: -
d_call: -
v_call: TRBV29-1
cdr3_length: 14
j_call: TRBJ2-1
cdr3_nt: TGCAGCGTCCTGACCCAGCAGTCCTACAATGAGCAGTTCTTC
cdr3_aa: CSVLTQQSYNEQFF

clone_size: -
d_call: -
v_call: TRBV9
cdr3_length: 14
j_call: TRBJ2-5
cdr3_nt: TGTGCCAGCAGCGTAAGCCCACAATCCGAGACCCAGTACTTC
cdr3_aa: CASSVSPQSETQYF

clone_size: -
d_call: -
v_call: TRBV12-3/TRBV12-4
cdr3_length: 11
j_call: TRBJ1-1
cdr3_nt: TGTGCCAGCAGCCACGGAATTGAAGCTTTCTTT
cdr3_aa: CASSHGIEAFF

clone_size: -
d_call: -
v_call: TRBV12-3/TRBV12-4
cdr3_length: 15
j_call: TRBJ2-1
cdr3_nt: TGTGCCAGCAGCCGGCTTGGGGACCTCTACAATGAGCAGTTCTTC
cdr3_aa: CASSRLGDLYNEQFF

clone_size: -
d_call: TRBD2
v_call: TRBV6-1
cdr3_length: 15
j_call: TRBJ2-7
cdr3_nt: TGTGCCAGCAGTGGGCGACTAGCGGGGACCTACGAGCAGTACTTC
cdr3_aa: CASSGRLAGTYEQYF

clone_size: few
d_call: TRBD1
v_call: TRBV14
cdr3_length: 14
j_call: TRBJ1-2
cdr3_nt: TGTGCCAGCAGCCGGGACAGGGGTCAATATGGCTACACCTTC
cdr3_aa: CASSRDRGQYGYTF

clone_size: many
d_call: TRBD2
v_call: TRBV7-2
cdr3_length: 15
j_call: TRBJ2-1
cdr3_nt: TGTGCCAGCAGCTCGGGTAGCGGGAGCCACAATGAGCAGTTCTTC
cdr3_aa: CASSSGSGSHNEQFF

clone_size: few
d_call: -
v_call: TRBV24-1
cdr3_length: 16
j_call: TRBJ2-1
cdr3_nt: TGTGCCACCAGTGATTTGCGGACAGCATCCTACAATGAGCAGTTCTTC
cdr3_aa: CATSDLRTASYNEQFF

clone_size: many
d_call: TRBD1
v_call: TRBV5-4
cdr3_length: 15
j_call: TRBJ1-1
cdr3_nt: TGTGCCAGCAGCCCCGGACAGGCGACGTACACTGAAGCTTTCTTT
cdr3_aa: CASSPGQATYTEAFF

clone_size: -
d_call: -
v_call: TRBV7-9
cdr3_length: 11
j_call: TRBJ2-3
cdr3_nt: TGTGCCAGCAGGGGTGAGGATACGCAGTATTTT
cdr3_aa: CASRGEDTQYF

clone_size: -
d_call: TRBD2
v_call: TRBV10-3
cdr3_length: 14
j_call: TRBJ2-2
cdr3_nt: TGTGCCATCAGAGCGGGAGTGGGCACCGGGGAGCTGTTTTTT
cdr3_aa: CAIRAGVGTGELFF

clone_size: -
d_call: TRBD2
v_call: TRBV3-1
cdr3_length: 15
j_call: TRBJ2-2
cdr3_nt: TGTGCCAGCAGCCACTCGGGACTAGCCCACGGGGAGCTGTTTTTT
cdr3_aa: CASSHSGLAHGELFF

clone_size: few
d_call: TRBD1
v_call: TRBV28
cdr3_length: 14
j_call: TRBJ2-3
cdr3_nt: TGTGCCAGCACCGACAGGGTTTCTGCAGATACGCAGTATTTT
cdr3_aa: CASTDRVSADTQYF

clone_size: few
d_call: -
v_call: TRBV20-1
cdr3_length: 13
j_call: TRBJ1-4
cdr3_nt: TGCAGTGCTCCCGGGGCCGCCGGTGAAAAACTGTTTTTT
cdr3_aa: CSAPGAAGEKLFF

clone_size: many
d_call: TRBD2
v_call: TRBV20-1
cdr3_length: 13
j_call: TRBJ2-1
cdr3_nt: TGCAGTGCTCCTCGGACTAGCGTCAATGAGCAGTTCTTC
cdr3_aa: CSAPRTSVNEQFF

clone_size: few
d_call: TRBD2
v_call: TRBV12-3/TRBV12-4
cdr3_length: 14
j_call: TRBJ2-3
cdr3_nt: TGTGCCAGCAGCCCCCCATTAGCGGGACCCACCCTGTATTTT
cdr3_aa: CASSPPLAGPTLYF

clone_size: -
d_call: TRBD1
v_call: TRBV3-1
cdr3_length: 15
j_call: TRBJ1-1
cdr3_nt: TGTGCCAGCAGCCAAGTGGAACAGGGGGCCACTGAAGCTTTCTTT
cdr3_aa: CASSQVEQGATEAFF

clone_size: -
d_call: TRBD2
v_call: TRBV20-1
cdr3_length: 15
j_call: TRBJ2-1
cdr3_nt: TGCAGCGCTAGCAGGACTAGCGGAATTTACAATGAGCAGTTCTTC
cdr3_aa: CSASRTSGIYNEQFF

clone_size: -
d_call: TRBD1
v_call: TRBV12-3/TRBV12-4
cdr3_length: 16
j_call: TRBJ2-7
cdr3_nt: TGTGCCAGCAGTCCCTGGACAGGGACGAGCTCCTACGAGCAGTACTTC
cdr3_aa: CASSPWTGTSSYEQYF

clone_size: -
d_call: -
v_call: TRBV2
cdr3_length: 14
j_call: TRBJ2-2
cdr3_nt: TGTGCCAGCAGTGCGGGGCTCAGCACCGGGGAGCTGTTTTTT
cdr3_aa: CASSAGLSTGELFF

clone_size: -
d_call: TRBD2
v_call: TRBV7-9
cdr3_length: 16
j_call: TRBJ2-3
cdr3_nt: TGTGCCAGCAGCCCCCTGGCGGGGGAAAGGGCAGATACGCAGTATTTT
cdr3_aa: CASSPLAGERADTQYF

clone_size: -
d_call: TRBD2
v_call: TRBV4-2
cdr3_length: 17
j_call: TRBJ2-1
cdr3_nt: TGTGCCAGCAGCCAAGATCCCGGGAGGGCTCCCTACAATGAGCAGTTCTTC
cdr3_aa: CASSQDPGRAPYNEQFF

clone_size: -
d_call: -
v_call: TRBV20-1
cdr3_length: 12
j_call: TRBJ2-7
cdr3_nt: TGCAGTGCTAGGCCTACGGTCGGGGAGCAGTACTTC
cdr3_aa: CSARPTVGEQYF

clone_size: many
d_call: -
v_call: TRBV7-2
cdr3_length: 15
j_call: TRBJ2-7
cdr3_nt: TGTGCCAGCAGCTTAATGTTAGGGGGATCCTACGAGCAGTACTTC
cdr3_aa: CASSLMLGGSYEQYF

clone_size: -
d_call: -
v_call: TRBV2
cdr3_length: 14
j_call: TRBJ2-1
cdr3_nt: TGTGCCAGCAGCGGCATGAGCTCCTACAATGAGCAGTTCTTC
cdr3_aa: CASSGMSSYNEQFF

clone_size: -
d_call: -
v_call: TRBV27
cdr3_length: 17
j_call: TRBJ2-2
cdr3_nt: TGTGCCAGCAGTTTATCATATACAGTCAAGAACACCGGGGAGCTGTTTTTT
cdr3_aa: CASSLSYTVKNTGELFF

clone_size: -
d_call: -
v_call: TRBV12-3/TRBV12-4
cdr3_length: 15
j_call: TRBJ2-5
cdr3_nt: TGTGCCAGCAGTCCGGGGACAACGAAAAAAGAGACCCAGTACTTC
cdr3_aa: CASSPGTTKKETQYF

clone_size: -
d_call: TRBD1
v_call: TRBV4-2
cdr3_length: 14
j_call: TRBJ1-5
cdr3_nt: TGTGCCAGCAGCCAAGATTGGCAGGGGGGGCCCCAGCATTTT
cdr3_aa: CASSQDWQGGPQHF

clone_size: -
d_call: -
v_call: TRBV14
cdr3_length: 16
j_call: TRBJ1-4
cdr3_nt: TGTGCCAGCAGCCAAGAGATACGAGCAACTAATGAAAAACTGTTTTTT
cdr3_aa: CASSQEIRATNEKLFF

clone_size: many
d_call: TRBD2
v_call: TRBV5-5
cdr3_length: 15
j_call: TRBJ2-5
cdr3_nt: TGTGCCAGCAGCATACCGGGACTAGCATTGGAGACCCAGTACTTC
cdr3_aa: CASSIPGLALETQYF